These 25 T cell receptor beta chains came from one sample sequenced in a study of shared clonotypes between healthy human individuals. Sequencing was performed with immunoSEQ multiplex PCR; in TCRdb, only in-frame clones are kept and a portion is missing. The profile covers about a million clones, with about 77% appearing a single time and approximately 1.5% taken by the ten largest. Source material: memory CD4+ T cells sorted from blood. As to subset: CD45RA-negative fraction. Receptors originate from a man between 18 and 29 years old in good health.

The chain is built from TRBV7-9 and TRBJ1-6; TRBD1 might be the D (5 bases). The CDR3 sequence is 16 residues long. The germline V gene encodes CDR1 SEHNR and CDR2 FQNEAQ (reference sequence). Trimming removed 1 base from V and 10 bases from J, with 17 bases in between. The CDR3 is CASSLEGSGHNSPLHF. Here the CDR3 DNA reads TGTGCCAGCAGCTTAGAGGGGTCAGGGCACAACTCACCCCTCCACTTT.

The V and J genes are TRBV11-3 and TRBJ2-2; 8 bases are a match to TRBD1. The ends lost 6 bases at V and 3 bases at J; junction bases unmatched: 6. Germline V gene lookup returns CDR1 SGHNT and CDR2 YENEEA. The CDR3 has 15 residues. The CDR3 protein is CASSFGQGDTGELFF. DNA of the CDR3: TGTGCCAGCAGTTTCGGACAGGGCGACACCGGGGAGCTGTTTTTT.

The chain links TRBV5-6 to TRBJ1-3, with D perhaps TRBD1 (6 bases). CDR1 SGHDT and CDR2 YYEEEE come from the germline V gene. V was shortened by 4 bases and J by 4 bases, with 18 bases between the two germline ends. There are 16 residues in the CDR3. CDR3 bases: TGTGCCAGCAGCCCTCTGTTGGGGGCGTCCGGAAACACCATATATTTT. It translates to CASSPLLGASGNTIYF. The entire variable domain, with the rest obtained from reference TRBV5-6 and TRBJ1-3, is as follows: DAGVTQSPTHLIKTRGQQVTLRCSPKSGHDTVSWYQQALGQGPQFIFQYYEEEERQRGNFPDRFSGHQFPNYSSELNVNALLLGDSALYLCASSPLLGASGNTIYFGEGSWLTVV.

This clone has a handful of counts. This chain joins TRBV10-3 and TRBJ2-2, with 14 positions matching TRBD2. This CDR3 is built from 16 residues. Germline loops: CDR1 ENHRY, CDR2 SYGVKD. The ends lost 6 bases at V and 8 bases at J; junction bases unmatched: 8. CDR3 loop: CAIREGTSGSGGELFF. The CDR3 DNA is TGTGCCATCAGGGAGGGGACTAGCGGGAGTGGAGGGGAGCTGTTTTTT.

The CDR3 reads CASSGIGVTNEKLFF. CDR3 in DNA: TGTGCCAGTAGTGGTATAGGGGTGACTAATGAAAAACTGTTTTTT. The chain uses TRBV19 and TRBJ1-4; TRBD1 is a possible D gene (5 bases). CDR1 and CDR2 (germline): LNHDA, SQIVND (reference sequence). V was trimmed by 5 bases and J by 2 bases, leaving 12 bases between them. The CDR3 is 15 amino acids. Using reference TRBV19 and TRBJ1-4 for the parts outside the CDR3, the full variable domain is DGGITQSPKYLFRKEGQNVTLSCEQNLNHDAMYWYRQDPGQGLRLIYYSQIVNDFQKGDIAEGYSVSREKKESFPLTVTSAQKNPTAFYLCASSGIGVTNEKLFFGSGTQLSVL.

V and J are TRBV11-2 and TRBJ2-7; D is ambiguous. V was pared by 1 base and J by 7 bases, with 8 bases between. This CDR3 region has 12 residues. In germline, CDR1 is SGHAT, CDR2 FQNNGV. This CDR3 is CASSLVDGEQYF. DNA for the CDR3: TGTGCCAGCAGCTTAGTTGATGGGGAGCAGTACTTC.

The chain is built from TRBV5-8 and TRBJ2-2, with TRBD1 matching over 8 bases. This CDR3 region has 15 residues. With 6 bases clipped from V and 2 bases from J, the junction kept 6 bases outside the gene matches. Germline V gene sequence: CDR1 SGHTS, CDR2 YDEGEE. CDR3 DNA sequence: TGTGCCAGCAACCCGGGACAGGTTAACACCGGGGAGCTGTTTTTT. Its protein is CASNPGQVNTGELFF.

The V call is TRBV6-6, the J call TRBJ2-2; TRBD1 aligns across 9 bases. The CDR3 is 15 amino acids. Germline-derived CDR1 and CDR2 are MNHNY and SVGAGI (reference sequence). The ends lost 5 bases at V and 1 base at J; junction bases unmatched: 2. The CDR3 reads CASSGTGRNTGELFF. In DNA form, the CDR3 reads TGTGCCAGCAGTGGGACAGGGCGGAACACCGGGGAGCTGTTTTTT.

The gene calls are TRBV11-1 and TRBJ2-5, with TRBD1 as a possible D gene (5 bases). The CDR3 has 14 amino acids. Germline loops: CDR1 SGHAT, CDR2 FQDESV (reference sequence). V lost 4 bases to trimming and J lost 5 bases, with 14 bases between them. The CDR3 spells CASSSQGTGETQYF. The CDR3, as DNA: TGTGCCAGCAGCTCCCAGGGAACGGGTGAGACCCAGTACTTC.

The chain links TRBV15 to TRBJ1-2; no firm D call. The CDR3 has 15 residues. V lost 3 bases to trimming and J lost 0 bases, with 11 bases between them. Per the germline V gene, CDR1 is LNHNV and CDR2 is YYDKDF (reference sequence). DNA for the CDR3: TGTGCCACCAGCAGGAGTCTAGATTCTAACTATGGCTACACCTTC. Translating gives CATSRSLDSNYGYTF.

The chain uses TRBV4-1 and TRBJ2-6, with TRBD2 matching 11 bases. The J segment lost 3 bases and the V segment lost 0 bases, leaving 7 bases of the junction unmatched. The CDR3 length is 19 residues. Germline V gene sequence: CDR1 MGHRA, CDR2 YSYEKL. CDR3 bases: TGCGCCAGCAGCCAAGATAGGCTAGCGGGAGGATATGGGGCCAACGTCCTGACTTTC. Its translation is CASSQDRLAGGYGANVLTF.

The J gene is TRBJ1-4, the V gene TRBV7-2, with no clear D. This CDR3 has 12 residues. Germline V gene sequence: CDR1 SGHTA, CDR2 FQGNSA. V was cut by 2 bases and J by 8 bases, with 6 bases left in between. In DNA, the CDR3 is TGTGCCAGCAGCTTACAGCGCGAAAAACTGTTTTTT. Protein product: CASSLQREKLFF.

The J gene is TRBJ1-1, the V gene TRBV5-1; D not resolved. This CDR3 has 12 amino acids. V lost 5 bases to trimming and J lost 1 base, with 6 bases between them. CDR1 is SGHRS and CDR2 is YFSETQ in the germline V gene. This CDR3 reads CASSQENTEAFF. As DNA, the CDR3 is TGCGCCAGCAGTCAGGAGAACACTGAAGCTTTCTTT.

The chain combines TRBV6-4 with TRBJ2-7; D is perhaps TRBD1 (6 bases). Germline CDR1 MRHNA, CDR2 SNTAGT. The CDR3 runs to 13 residues. Trimming shortened V by 8 bases and J by 2 bases, and 13 bases separated the two germline ends. CDR3 coding DNA: TGTGCCAGCGGAAGGACAGAGCCCTACGAGCAGTACTTC. Amino acids: CASGRTEPYEQYF.

The chain links TRBV11-1 to TRBJ1-1; no clear D. The germline V gene encodes CDR1 SGHAT and CDR2 FQDESV (reference sequence). The CDR3 is 13 residues long. V was pared by 5 bases and J by 1 base, with 8 bases between. The CDR3 here is CASSVVKNTEAFF. The CDR3 DNA sequence: TGTGCCAGCAGCGTGGTCAAGAACACTGAAGCTTTCTTT. The entire variable domain, with the rest obtained from reference TRBV11-1 and TRBJ1-1, is as follows: EAEVAQSPRYKITEKSQAVAFWCDPISGHATLYWYRQILGQGPELLVQFQDESVVDDSQLPKDRFSAERLKGVDSTLKIQPAELGDSAMYLCASSVVKNTEAFFGQGTRLTVV.

The J gene is TRBJ1-1, the V gene TRBV14; D not certain. The ends were cut back, 8 bases at V and 2 bases at J, with 12 bases in the middle. CDR3 length: 13 residues. The germline CDR1 and CDR2 sequences are SGHDN and FVKESK. The CDR3 region is CASQGQPNTEAFF. In DNA form, the CDR3 reads TGTGCCAGCCAAGGGCAGCCAAACACTGAAGCTTTCTTT.

The chain links TRBV19 to TRBJ1-1; 9 bases are shared with TRBD1. CDR1 is LNHDA and CDR2 is SQIVND in the germline V gene (reference sequence). CDR3 length: 15 residues. V lost 0 bases, J lost 4 bases, and 3 bases stayed unmatched. The CDR3 reads CASSIETGGSTEAFF. CDR3 DNA sequence: TGTGCCAGTAGTATAGAAACAGGGGGCAGCACTGAAGCTTTCTTT.

At least ten counts were recorded for this clone. For the CDR3, the DNA is TGTGCCAGCAGCGCTACAGGGGATCAGGAAAATGAGCAGTTCTTC. Translating it yields CASSATGDQENEQFF. The chain is built from TRBV2 and TRBJ2-1, with 7 bases identical to TRBD1. This CDR3 contains 15 residues. Trimming took 6 bases from V and 7 from J; bases not matched to a gene: 12. Germline CDR1 is SNHLY and CDR2 is FYNNEI. Full variable domain (rest looked up from reference TRBV2 and TRBJ2-1): EPEVTQTPSHQVTQMGQEVILRCVPISNHLYFYWYRQILGQKVEFLVSFYNNEISEKSEIFDDQFSVERPDGSNFTLKIRSTKLEDSAMYFCASSATGDQENEQFFGPGTRLTVL.

This clone showed up just a few times. J is TRBJ2-4 and V is TRBV14, with 7 nucleotides matching TRBD1. Germline values: CDR1 SGHDN, CDR2 FVKESK. The V segment lost 2 bases and the J segment 3 bases; nucleotides outside the gene matches: 1. The CDR3 loop spans 14 amino acids. The CDR3 nucleotides are TGTGCCAGCAGCCAATCAGGGGGCAAAAACATTCAGTACTTC. This gives the protein CASSQSGGKNIQYF.

This clone was recorded once. The CDR3 here is CASSPQGESYNSPLHF. DNA for the CDR3: TGTGCCAGTAGTCCCCAGGGGGAATCCTATAATTCACCCCTCCACTTT. V is TRBV19 and J is TRBJ1-6, with 7 nucleotides matching TRBD1. V gave up 5 bases and J gave up 1 base; unmatched junction bases: 5. This CDR3 spans 16 amino acids. Germline CDR1 and CDR2: LNHDA and SQIVND (reference sequence). The full variable domain, its missing parts supplied by reference TRBV19 and TRBJ1-6, is DGGITQSPKYLFRKEGQNVTLSCEQNLNHDAMYWYRQDPGQGLRLIYYSQIVNDFQKGDIAEGYSVSREKKESFPLTVTSAQKNPTAFYLCASSPQGESYNSPLHFGNGTRLTVT.

The gene calls are TRBV7-2 and TRBJ1-1; D perhaps matches TRBD1 (5 bases). Germline V gene lookup returns CDR1 SGHTA and CDR2 FQGNSA. This CDR3 comprises 13 residues. Trimming shortened V by 3 bases and J by 5 bases, and 10 bases separated the two germline ends. CDR3 sequence: CASSLEGWTEAFF. For the CDR3, the DNA is TGTGCCAGCAGCTTGGAGGGGTGGACTGAAGCTTTCTTT. Filled out from reference TRBV7-2 and TRBJ1-1, the complete variable domain reads GAGVSQSPSNKVTEKGKDVELRCDPISGHTALYWYRQSLGQGLEFLIYFQGNSAPDKSGLPSDRFSAERTGGSVSTLTIQRTQQEDSAVYLCASSLEGWTEAFFGQGTRLTVV.

Notes on this clone: The sample holds other DNA sequences that translate to the same CDR3. The chain has TRBV19 and TRBJ1-5; D gene ambiguous. Germline V gene sequence: CDR1 LNHDA, CDR2 SQIVND (reference sequence). This CDR3 has 12 amino acids. Trimming shortened V by 1 base and J by 6 bases, and 4 bases separated the two germline ends. The CDR3, as DNA: TGTGCCAGTAGTATAGGCCCTCAGCCCCAGCATTTT. This gives the protein CASSIGPQPQHF.

The CDR3 reads CASGPGTVNTGELFF. CDR3 DNA sequence: TGTGCCAGTGGTCCCGGGACAGTTAACACCGGGGAGCTGTTTTTT. The rearrangement links TRBV19 to TRBJ2-2; 7 bases match TRBD1. V dropped 8 bases and J dropped 2; count of bases not matched to a gene: 8. Germline CDR1 LNHDA, CDR2 SQIVND (reference sequence). The CDR3 contains 15 residues.

The chain employs TRBV2 and TRBJ2-3, with D perhaps TRBD2 (5 bases). The CDR3 runs 15 residues. Germline assignment: CDR1 SNHLY and CDR2 FYNNEI. Trimming stripped 6 bases from V and 0 bases from J, with 13 bases between. The CDR3 bases are TGTGCCAGCAGCCCCGCTAGCTTGAGCACAGATACGCAGTATTTT. Translated: CASSPASLSTDTQYF.

This clone was seen just once. The chain carries TRBV15 and TRBJ1-1; D not resolved. Germline V gives CDR1 LNHNV, CDR2 YYDKDF (reference sequence). V lost 5 bases and J 0 bases, leaving 7 bases between the germline ends. The CDR3 totals 13 residues. The CDR3 DNA is TGTGCCACCAGCCCACGGTTGAACACTGAAGCTTTCTTT. Translation: CATSPRLNTEAFF.